What follows describes a single T cell receptor (beta chain). Its recognized antigen is unknown. No base-level quality is on record; no much larger clone is a single base apart. Collaborating institutions collected whole blood in K2EDTA tubes following their own protocols. For TCRbeta analysis, collaborators shipped samples in one of three forms: frozen whole blood, isolated PBMCs, or DNA extracted from either of those sample types. The CDR3 numbers 15 residues from cysteine through phenylalanine. Only the CDR3 DNA stays, 45 bases, in frame from base 1. CDR1 and CDR2 are read off the germline V gene (reference sequence) as SGHNT and YYREEE. V was cut back by 0 bases and J by 0 bases, leaving a gap of 10 bases between them. The data originate from a study of blood T cell repertoires in COVID-19 (dated by TCRdb to 2020 to 2022). Broadly, across the study: Samples covering the acute and convalescent phases of COVID-19 were provided by collaborators in the United States, Italy and Spain. Sample metadata almost always included a de-identified subject ID, COVID-19 status, age in years and sex. The repertoires were made available in a free public database intended to serve as a resource for research on the immune response to SARS-CoV-2. HLA class I and class II types, where available, came from metadata supplied by the sample provider rather than from assay-based typing. Subjects who had been exposed to COVID-19, were actively infected with it, or had recovered from it provided the deeply sampled blood TCRbeta repertoires that made up the dataset. Samples were obtained from the ongoing ImmuneRACE study (first 160 participants) and from over a thousand subjects provided by 6 global collaborators. The material from the prospective study consisted of cDNA or gDNA derived from T cells, B-cell-depleted T cells, or PBMCs.

TCRbeta CDR3 regions were amplified from genomic DNA using the immunoSEQ Assay, a bias-controlled multiplex PCR. In the original analysis: The number of nucleated cells in each sample was estimated by amplification of reference gene primers within the assay. To quantify the absolute abundance of each unique TCRbeta CDR3 rearrangement, sequence reads were collapsed and filtered. For each sample, productive Simpson clonality was calculated as the square root of Simpson's diversity index across productive rearrangements. In its TCRdb copy, this immuneACCESS table keeps in-frame sequences only and misses some clones. Where compared with another copy, unresolved V genes explain less than half of these, and the others have no known cause. V and J calls and clone size come straight from that table; D and trimming were deduced from the DNA. This sample comprises approximately 110,000 clones, 85% of them detected only once. The ten top clones hold approximately 13% of the sample.

The investigation overall reported the following: The amount of clinical and demographic metadata varied by source and participant and was provided uncurated.

This TCR came from a human donor in a cohort sampled during active COVID-19. The sequenced sample consisted of peripheral blood. This sequence uses TRBV5-4 and TRBJ2-7; a tentative D match to TRBD1 spans 6 bases. DNA sequence: TGTGCCAGCAGCTTGGGGACAGAAAGCTCCTACGAGCAGTACTTC. The encoded protein is CASSLGTESSYEQYF.